One sample yielded the 28 T cell receptor beta chains listed below, sequenced in a study of blood T cell repertoires in COVID-19. Only in-frame clones appear in the TCRdb table, and some are missing; sequencing was by immunoSEQ multiplex PCR. This sample has hundreds of thousands of clones, with about 85% found just once. Sample: peripheral blood. The source is a woman between 18 and 29 years old who had recovered from COVID-19.

This sequence joins TRBV19 and TRBJ2-1, with 7 bases lining up with TRBD2. The CDR3 is 16 residues long. The junction had 4 bases not matched to a gene; V was cut back by 2 bases and J by 0 bases. Germline lookup yields CDR1 LNHDA and CDR2 SQIVND (reference sequence). DNA for the CDR3: TGTGCCAGTAGTATACAGGGCGGGGGCTCCTACAATGAGCAGTTCTTC. It yields the protein CASSIQGGGSYNEQFF.

The sample holds one count of this clone. The chain joins TRBV7-9 to TRBJ2-5; 7 nucleotides line up with TRBD2. The germline CDR1 and CDR2 sequences are SEHNR and FQNEAQ (reference sequence). Trimming took 5 bases from V and 3 from J; bases not matched to a gene: 9. CDR3 length: 15 amino acids. The CDR3 spells CASSPSGGGKETQYF. CDR3 coding DNA: TGTGCCAGCAGCCCCTCGGGGGGAGGTAAAGAGACCCAGTACTTC. The entire variable domain, with the rest obtained from reference TRBV7-9 and TRBJ2-5, is as follows: DTGVSQNPRHKITKRGQNVTFRCDPISEHNRLYWYRQTLGQGPEFLTYFQNEAQLEKSRLLSDRFSAERPKGSFSTLEIQRTEQGDSAMYLCASSPSGGGKETQYFGPGTRLLVL.

The chain is built from TRBV6-2 or TRBV6-3 and TRBJ1-1; the D is unclear. This CDR3 contains 14 residues. Germline V gene sequence: CDR1 MNHEY, CDR2 SVGEGT. V dropped 2 bases and J dropped 2 bases, with 9 bases sitting between them. CDR3 protein: CASSYPTPNTEAFF. The DNA of the CDR3 is TGTGCCAGCAGTTACCCAACACCTAACACTGAAGCTTTCTTT.

The CDR3, as DNA: TGTGCCAGCGGAGAAGCGGGAGCGTACAATGAGCAGTTCTTC. It specifies CASGEAGAYNEQFF. This chain links TRBV7-2 with TRBJ2-1; 8 bases are a match to TRBD2. The CDR3 consists of 14 residues. The germline CDR1 and CDR2 sequences are SGHTA and FQGNSA. V shed 8 bases and J 4 bases; nucleotides not matched to a gene: 7.

The chain joins TRBV2 to TRBJ1-4; D remains unclear. Between the trimmed V and J ends, which lost 7 bases and 5 bases, there was a span of 8 bases. CDR3 length: 12 amino acids. CDR1 and CDR2 from the germline V gene are SNHLY and FYNNEI. Here the CDR3 DNA reads TGTGCCAGCACGCGGCCAAATGAAAAACTGTTTTTT. It yields the protein CASTRPNEKLFF.

This chain connects TRBV25-1 to TRBJ2-1; weak D call: TRBD2 (8 bases). This CDR3 has 15 amino acids. Trimming shortened V by 7 bases and J by 6 bases, and 19 bases separated the two germline ends. CDR1 is MGHDK and CDR2 is SYGVNS in the germline V gene. The CDR3 spells CASTQGTSLPNEQFF. CDR3 nucleotides: TGTGCCAGCACACAGGGGACTAGTTTGCCCAATGAGCAGTTCTTC. Variable domain in full (rest from reference TRBV25-1 and TRBJ2-1): EADIYQTPRYLVIGTGKKITLECSQTMGHDKMYWYQQDPGMELHLIHYSYGVNSTEKGDLSSESTVSRIRTEHFPLTLESARPSHTSQYLCASTQGTSLPNEQFFGPGTRLTVL.

This clone showed up many times. Other nucleotide sequences from this sample produce the same CDR3. V usage is TRBV20-1 and J usage is TRBJ2-7; TRBD1 agrees at 7 bases. Germline values: CDR1 DFQATT, CDR2 SNEGSKA (reference sequence). CDR3 length: 11 residues. V lost 3 bases to trimming and J lost 5 bases; unmatched junction nucleotides: 1. In DNA form, the CDR3 reads TGCAGTGCTAGCAGGGGGAACGAGCAGTACTTC. Protein: CSASRGNEQYF.

This clone was seen a single time. The J gene is TRBJ2-7, the V gene TRBV11-2; tentatively, D is TRBD1 (5 bases). The CDR3 is 11 residues long. From germline, CDR1 is SGHAT and CDR2 FQNNGV. Trimming removed 6 bases at V and 4 bases at J, with 7 bases between. The CDR3 coding sequence is TGTGCCAGCAGTAAGGGGTACGAGCAGTACTTC. This sequence encodes CASSKGYEQYF.

V and J are TRBV28 and TRBJ2-7; TRBD2 matches 8 bases. The CDR3 runs to 15 residues. V lost 6 bases to trimming and J lost 3 bases; unmatched junction nucleotides: 10. Looked up from germline, CDR1 is MDHEN and CDR2 is SYDVKM. The CDR3 here is CASRGIGLAYYEQYF. The CDR3 region has the DNA TGTGCCAGCAGGGGAATAGGACTAGCTTACTACGAGCAGTACTTC.

The chain combines TRBV19 with TRBJ2-5; maybe TRBD1 (7 bases). Trimming cost V 7 bases and J 4 bases, with 16 bases left between them. The CDR3 spans 14 residues. CDR1 is LNHDA, CDR2 SQIVND, per germline (reference sequence). CDR3 amino acids: CASNSQGRRETQYF. In nucleotides, the CDR3 is TGTGCCAGTAACTCACAGGGGAGGCGAGAGACCCAGTACTTC.

The sample holds one count of this clone. The V call is TRBV18, the J call TRBJ1-4, with D maybe TRBD1 (5 bases). Germline lookup yields CDR1 KGHSH and CDR2 LQKENI. V dropped 2 bases and J dropped 4 bases, with 14 bases sitting between them. This CDR3 comprises 16 residues. The CDR3 nucleotides read TGTGCCAGCTCACCAATGCGCCAGGGAGGTAATGAAAAACTGTTTTTT. It specifies CASSPMRQGGNEKLFF.

This rearrangement joins TRBV12-3 or TRBV12-4 to TRBJ2-7; 7 nucleotides match TRBD1. V shed 7 bases, J shed 4 bases, and the junction held 7 bases outside the gene matches. This CDR3 has 13 amino acids. The CDR3 loop reads CASTATGPYEQYF. The DNA for the CDR3 is TGTGCCAGCACCGCGACAGGGCCATACGAGCAGTACTTC.

The chain is built from TRBV12-3 or TRBV12-4 and TRBJ2-3; 8 bases are shared with TRBD2. The CDR3 runs to 13 residues. V gave up 7 bases and J gave up 3 bases; unmatched junction bases: 3. CDR3 region: CASTRGGTDTQYF. CDR3 sequence (DNA): TGTGCCAGCACCCGGGGGGGTACAGATACGCAGTATTTT.

The rearrangement uses TRBV28 and TRBJ1-2; the D is unclear. V lost 4 bases and J lost 3, with 18 bases in between. CDR3 size: 16 residues. Germline V gives CDR1 MDHEN, CDR2 SYDVKM. The CDR3, as DNA: TGTGCCAGCAGTTCCCCTCCGGGGATAAAACACTATGGCTACACCTTC. The encoded protein is CASSSPPGIKHYGYTF.

The J gene is TRBJ2-1, the V gene TRBV27; TRBD2 agrees at 8 bases. V lost 5 bases and J lost 7; bases outside the gene matches: 7. CDR1 is MNHEY and CDR2 is SMNVEV in the germline V gene (reference sequence). There are 14 residues in the CDR3. The CDR3 region has the DNA TGTGCCAGCAGTCCAGGACTAGCATTGAATGAGCAGTTCTTC. This encodes CASSPGLALNEQFF.

The rearrangement links TRBV30 to TRBJ2-1; a weak D match, TRBD2 (5 bases). Germline V lookup: CDR1 GTSNPN, CDR2 SVGIG (reference sequence). Trimming stripped 1 base from V and 3 bases from J, with 10 bases between. The CDR3 length is 14 residues. CDR3 in DNA: TGTGCCTGGAGTGCCGCGGGTCGCTACAATGAGCAGTTCTTC. Residues: CAWSAAGRYNEQFF.

The chain employs TRBV15 and TRBJ2-1; TRBD2 matches 13 bases. Germline CDR1 reads LNHNV; CDR2 reads YYDKDF (reference sequence). Losses at the gene ends were 7 bases for V and 8 bases for J; bases not matched to a gene: 8. This CDR3 has 15 residues. The CDR3 here is CATKTSGRAKDEQFF. In DNA form, the CDR3 reads TGTGCCACCAAAACTAGCGGGAGGGCCAAAGATGAGCAGTTCTTC. The whole variable domain, filled in from reference TRBV15 and TRBJ2-1, reads DAMVIQNPRYQVTQFGKPVTLSCSQTLNHNVMYWYQQKSSQAPKLLFHYYDKDFNNEADTPDNFQSRRPNTSFCFLDIRSPGLGDTAMYLCATKTSGRAKDEQFFGPGTRLTVL.

This chain joins TRBV14 and TRBJ2-7; no firm D call. Trimming pared 2 bases from V and 4 bases from J, leaving 9 bases between. The germline gives CDR1 SGHDN, CDR2 FVKESK. This CDR3 comprises 13 residues. DNA for the CDR3: TGTGCCAGCAGCCAATATAACTCGTACGAGCAGTACTTC. This codes for CASSQYNSYEQYF.

The rearrangement joins TRBV25-1 to TRBJ2-5; 8 nucleotides match TRBD1. The CDR3 covers 16 residues. Looked up from germline, CDR1 is MGHDK and CDR2 is SYGVNS. The V gene end was trimmed by 6 bases and the J gene end by 2 bases; junction bases not matched to a gene: 11. CDR3 nucleotide sequence: TGTGCCAGCAGACCCGGAGGGGACAGGATACAAGAGACCCAGTACTTC. Protein product: CASRPGGDRIQETQYF.

The chain employs TRBV4-3 and TRBJ2-1; 7 bases line up with TRBD1. This CDR3 has 13 amino acids. Germline assignment: CDR1 LGHNA and CDR2 YSLEER. V was pared by 2 bases and J by 8 bases, with 3 bases of the junction left unmatched. CDR3 protein: CASSQSDRDEQFF. The CDR3, as DNA: TGCGCCAGCAGCCAATCAGACAGGGATGAGCAGTTCTTC.

Remarks on this clone: The same CDR3 can be traced to other DNA sequences in this sample. V usage is TRBV24-1 and J usage is TRBJ2-1; 8 bases align to TRBD2. The CDR3 is made up of 16 amino acids. V shed 4 bases and J 0 bases; nucleotides not matched to a gene: 4. Germline CDR1 KGHDR, CDR2 SFDVKD. CDR3 nucleotide sequence: TGTGCCACCAGTGACCCAAGCGGGAGCTCCTACAATGAGCAGTTCTTC. Translating gives CATSDPSGSSYNEQFF.

The V gene is TRBV12-3 or TRBV12-4, the J gene TRBJ1-2; D remains unclear. The CDR3 is 13 amino acids. Deletions cut 1 base from V and 2 bases from J, with 5 bases between. CDR3 coding DNA: TGTGCCAGCAGTTTAGATCAGAACTATGGCTACACCTTC. It specifies CASSLDQNYGYTF.

This chain joins TRBV5-5 and TRBJ2-5, with 8 bases matching TRBD1. This CDR3 spans 13 amino acids. Trimming at V came to 2 bases and at J to 4 bases, leaving 1 base not matched to a gene. CDR1 is SGHKS, CDR2 YYEKEE, per germline (reference sequence). In DNA form, the CDR3 reads TGTGCCAGCAGCTTAGGACAGGGAGAGACCCAGTACTTC. Amino acids: CASSLGQGETQYF. Drawing the rest from reference TRBV5-5 and TRBJ2-5, the complete variable domain is DAGVTQSPTHLIKTRGQQVTLRCSPISGHKSVSWYQQVLGQGPQFIFQYYEKEERGRGNFPDRFSARQFPNYSSELNVNALLLGDSALYLCASSLGQGETQYFGPGTRLLVL.

This chain uses TRBV6-2 or TRBV6-3 with TRBJ2-1; TRBD2 matches at 7 bases. V lost 6 bases and J lost 4; bases outside the gene matches: 9. Per germline, CDR1 MNHEY and CDR2 SVGEGT. CDR3 length: 15 amino acids. CDR3 bases: TGTGCCAGCAGCCCCGGGGCGGGAGATTACAATGAGCAGTTCTTC. Its translation: CASSPGAGDYNEQFF.

The chain carries TRBV4-2 and TRBJ1-2; D not resolved. V was shortened by 1 base and J by 3 bases, with 12 bases between the two germline ends. Looked up from germline, CDR1 is LGHNA and CDR2 is YNFKEQ. The CDR3 sequence is 15 residues long. The CDR3, as DNA: TGTGCCAGCAGCCAAGGGACTCCCACGGACTATGGCTACACCTTC. This encodes CASSQGTPTDYGYTF.

V gene TRBV21-1 combines with J gene TRBJ2-1; no DNA check was done on the table's D call, TRBD2. TRBV21-1 is a listed pseudogene. The CDR3 runs 15 residues. This CDR3 reads CASSKSSDFVNEQFF. The CDR3 DNA sequence: TGTGCCAGCAGCAAATCCAGCGATTTCGTGAATGAGCAGTTCTTC.

The J gene is TRBJ1-1, the V gene TRBV9; D might be TRBD1 (6 bases). Germline V gene lookup returns CDR1 SGDLS and CDR2 YYNGEE. The CDR3 contains 14 residues. The germline V and J ends were trimmed by 4 bases and 1 base, with 11 bases remaining between them. CDR3 DNA sequence: TGTGCCAGCAGCCCCCAGACAGGGAACACTGAAGCTTTCTTT. Its translation is CASSPQTGNTEAFF.

The gene calls are TRBV29-1 and TRBJ1-1, with TRBD1 as a possible D gene (5 bases). The germline V and J ends were trimmed by 0 bases and 1 base, with 12 bases remaining between them. There are 15 residues in the CDR3. From germline, CDR1 is SQVTM and CDR2 ANQGSEA. CDR3 in amino acids: CSVEELTAKNTEAFF. In nucleotides, the CDR3 is TGCAGCGTTGAAGAGCTGACAGCTAAGAACACTGAAGCTTTCTTT.